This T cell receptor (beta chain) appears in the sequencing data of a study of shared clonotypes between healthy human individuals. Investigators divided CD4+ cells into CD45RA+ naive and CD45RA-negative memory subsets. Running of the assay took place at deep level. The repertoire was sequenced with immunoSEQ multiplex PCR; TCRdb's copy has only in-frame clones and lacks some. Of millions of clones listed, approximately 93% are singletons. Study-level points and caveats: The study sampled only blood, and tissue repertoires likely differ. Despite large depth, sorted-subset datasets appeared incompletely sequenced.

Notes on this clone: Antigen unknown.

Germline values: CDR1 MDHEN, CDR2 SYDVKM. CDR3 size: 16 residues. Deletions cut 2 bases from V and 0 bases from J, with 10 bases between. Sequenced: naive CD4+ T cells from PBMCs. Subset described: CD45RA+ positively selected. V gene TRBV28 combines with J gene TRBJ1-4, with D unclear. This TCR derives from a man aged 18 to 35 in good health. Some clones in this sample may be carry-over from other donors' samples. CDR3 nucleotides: TGTGCCAGCAGTTTACACGGGTCTGCAACTAATGAAAAACTGTTTTTT. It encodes CASSLHGSATNEKLFF.